The next 20 T cell receptor beta chains were all read from a single sample in a study of T cell responses to AZD1222 COVID-19 vaccine. Produced via immunoSEQ multiplex PCR; TCRdb's table is partial and in-frame only. The table shows roughly 150,000 clones, with more than 85% occurring only once. The sequenced sample was peripheral blood, obtained on day 0 of AZD1222 vaccination. The receptor set was obtained from an adult in good health.

This chain links TRBV6-5 with TRBJ1-2, with D possibly being TRBD1 (6 bases). The ends were cut back, 2 bases at V and 4 bases at J, with 14 bases in the middle. This CDR3 comprises 15 residues. In germline, CDR1 is MNHEY, CDR2 SVGAGI. The CDR3: CASSYMGAVGYGYTF. For the CDR3, the DNA is TGTGCCAGCAGTTACATGGGGGCGGTGGGCTATGGCTACACCTTC.

This rearrangement joins TRBV11-2 to TRBJ1-5; no clear D gene. CDR3 size: 13 residues. Trimming took 2 bases from V and 0 from J, leaving 2 bases between them. The germline V gene encodes CDR1 SGHAT and CDR2 FQNNGV. Here the CDR3 DNA reads TGTGCCAGCAGCTTATCTAGCAATCAGCCCCAGCATTTT. Its translation: CASSLSSNQPQHF.

V gene TRBV3-1 (or the pseudogene TRBV3-2) combines with J gene TRBJ2-1; TRBD2 matches 7 bases. The germline CDR1 and CDR2 sequences are LGHDT and YNNKEL (reference sequence). V was pared by 1 base and J by 9 bases, with 6 bases of the junction left unmatched. The CDR3 covers 14 residues. In nucleotides, the CDR3 is TGTGCCAGCAGCCAAGGTCGGCTAGCGGTTGAGCAGTTCTTC. Its protein is CASSQGRLAVEQFF.

The genes are TRBV9 and TRBJ2-7, with a possible D match to TRBD2 (6 bases). Trimming stripped 3 bases from V and 3 bases from J, with 13 bases between. Germline CDR1 SGDLS, CDR2 YYNGEE. The CDR3 covers 14 residues. CDR3 protein: CASSASEGLYEQYF. CDR3 in DNA: TGTGCCAGCAGCGCTAGCGAAGGGCTCTACGAGCAGTACTTC. The whole variable domain, remainder taken from reference TRBV9 and TRBJ2-7, is DSGVTQTPKHLITATGQRVTLRCSPRSGDLSVYWYQQSLDQGLQFLIQYYNGEERAKGNILERFSAQQFPDLHSELNLSSLELGDSALYFCASSASEGLYEQYFGPGTRLTVT.

The gene calls are TRBV7-9 and TRBJ1-6; tentatively, D is TRBD1 (6 bases). The CDR3 spans 18 residues. The ends were cut back, 1 base at V and 5 bases at J, with 18 bases in the middle. Per the germline V gene, CDR1 is SEHNR and CDR2 is FQNEAQ (reference sequence). The CDR3 coding sequence is TGTGCCAGCAGCTTAGGGTTAGGACAGAAGCAAGATAATTCACCCCTCCACTTT. Translation gives CASSLGLGQKQDNSPLHF.

Only one count was recorded for this clone. This chain connects TRBV6-6 to TRBJ1-3; D uncertain. CDR3 size: 16 residues. Germline V gene data show CDR1 as MNHNY and CDR2 as SVGAGI (reference sequence). V lost 0 bases, J lost 0 bases, and 9 bases lay in between. CDR3 loop: CASSYSTPSSGNTIYF. DNA of the CDR3: TGTGCCAGCAGTTACTCCACCCCGAGCTCTGGAAACACCATATATTTT.

This chain joins TRBV10-1 and TRBJ2-7, with D perhaps TRBD2 (5 bases). Between the trimmed V and J ends, which lost 6 bases and 0 bases, there was a span of 15 bases. This CDR3 region has 15 residues. Germline CDR1 is WNHNN and CDR2 is SYGVQD (reference sequence). The CDR3 bases are TGCGCCAGCAGAGTCGACTACCACCCCTCCTACGAGCAGTACTTC. It translates to CASRVDYHPSYEQYF.

V gene TRBV5-4 combines with J gene TRBJ2-1; 12 bases are a match to TRBD1. The CDR3 loop spans 15 amino acids. Germline CDR1 SGHNT, CDR2 YYREEE (reference sequence). The V and J ends lost 4 bases and 8 bases, in that order; junction bases with no gene match: 7. The CDR3 reads CASSLGQGAWDEQFF. The CDR3 DNA sequence: TGTGCCAGCAGCCTGGGACAGGGGGCTTGGGATGAGCAGTTCTTC.

This chain connects TRBV7-3 to TRBJ2-1, with TRBD1 matching 8 bases. V lost 6 bases, J lost 0 bases, and 4 bases stayed unmatched. Germline V CDR1 and CDR2: SGHTA, FQGTGA. The CDR3 totals 15 residues. DNA of the CDR3: TGTGCCAGCAGGTACACAGGGGGCTCCTACAATGAGCAGTTCTTC. This sequence encodes CASRYTGGSYNEQFF.

This clone has only one observation. J is TRBJ2-6 and V is TRBV6-5; the match to TRBD1 covers 9 bases. Germline V lookup: CDR1 MNHEY, CDR2 SVGAGI. The CDR3 sequence is 15 residues long. V dropped 6 bases and J dropped 4; count of bases not matched to a gene: 4. The CDR3 here is CASRGQGSGANVLTF. CDR3 in DNA: TGTGCCAGCAGAGGACAGGGGTCGGGGGCCAACGTCCTGACTTTC.

The gene calls are TRBV2 and TRBJ2-2; D gene unclear. V was clipped by 4 bases and J by 1 base, with 7 bases between them. The CDR3 has 14 amino acids. Looked up from germline, CDR1 is SNHLY and CDR2 is FYNNEI. CDR3 nucleotide sequence: TGTGCCAGCAGTGCCCGCTGGAACACCGGGGAGCTGTTTTTT. Its protein product is CASSARWNTGELFF.

The rearrangement links TRBV5-5 to TRBJ1-6, with D possibly being TRBD1 (5 bases). The CDR3 consists of 17 residues. Trimming removed 1 base at V and 10 bases at J, with 21 bases between. In germline, CDR1 is SGHKS, CDR2 YYEKEE (reference sequence). The CDR3 spells CASSLQGETGPRSPLHF. The CDR3 region has the DNA TGTGCCAGCAGCTTGCAAGGGGAGACCGGGCCGAGGTCACCCCTCCACTTT.

The chain joins TRBV29-1 to TRBJ1-5, with TRBD1 matching 7 bases. The CDR3 loop spans 15 amino acids. The germline gives CDR1 SQVTM, CDR2 ANQGSEA. V was pared by 5 bases and J by 0 bases, with 7 bases of the junction left unmatched. CDR3 bases: TGCAGCGTTACGGAACAGGGGTATAGCAATCAGCCCCAGCATTTT. Residues: CSVTEQGYSNQPQHF.

Written as DNA, the CDR3 is TGTGCCAGCAGTCTAGAGCTAGCGGGAGAGACCCAGTACTTC. Translating gives CASSLELAGETQYF. The chain has TRBV7-8 and TRBJ2-5, with 8 positions matching TRBD2. The CDR3 consists of 14 residues. Losses at the gene ends were 6 bases for V and 4 bases for J; bases not matched to a gene: 7. In germline, CDR1 is SGHVS, CDR2 FQNEAQ.

This chain links TRBV18 with TRBJ1-2, with D unresolved. The CDR3 has 12 residues. V was cut by 3 bases and J by 4 bases, with 6 bases left in between. Germline CDR1 KGHSH, CDR2 LQKENI. DNA of the CDR3: TGTGCCAGCTCACCGGACGGCTATGGCTACACCTTC. It codes for CASSPDGYGYTF. The full variable domain, completed using reference TRBV18 and TRBJ1-2, is NAGVMQNPRHLVRRRGQEARLRCSPMKGHSHVYWYRQLPEEGLKFMVYLQKENIIDESGMPKERFSAEFPKEGPSILRIQQVVRGDSAAYFCASSPDGYGYTFGSGTRLTVV.

This chain links TRBV18 with TRBJ2-1, with D perhaps assigned TRBD1 or TRBD2 (6 bases each). CDR1 KGHSH and CDR2 LQKENI come from the germline V gene. This CDR3 is built from 14 residues. The V gene lost 3 bases and the J gene lost 9 bases, with 15 bases spanning the gap. This chain's CDR3 is CASSPLPGAGEQFF. CDR3 nucleotides: TGTGCCAGCTCACCGTTACCGGGGGCTGGTGAGCAGTTCTTC.

This chain links TRBV7-3 with TRBJ2-5, with 7 bases that match TRBD1. CDR1 and CDR2 from the germline V gene are SGHTA and FQGTGA. The junction had 3 bases not matched to a gene; V was cut back by 2 bases and J by 0 bases. This CDR3 is built from 15 residues. CDR3 region: CASSLGDRDQETQYF. The CDR3 DNA is TGTGCCAGCAGCTTAGGGGACAGAGACCAAGAGACCCAGTACTTC.

This chain links TRBV18 with TRBJ1-6, with D tentatively TRBD1 (5 bases). Trimming pared 4 bases from V and 15 bases from J, leaving 22 bases between. The CDR3 extends over 15 amino acids. CDR1 and CDR2 (germline): KGHSH, LQKENI. The CDR3 protein is CASSRESDIGFVLHF. In DNA, the CDR3 is TGTGCCAGCTCACGGGAGTCGGACATCGGTTTCGTCCTCCACTTT.

As DNA, the CDR3 is TGTGCCAGCAGCCAAGCCGGACGGCTACCCACTAAGCAGTTCTTC. Translated: CASSQAGRLPTKQFF. The V gene is TRBV3-1 (or the pseudogene TRBV3-2), the J gene TRBJ2-1, with unresolved D. The CDR3 length is 15 residues. The V gene lost 1 base and the J gene lost 11 bases, with 18 bases spanning the gap. CDR1 is LGHDT and CDR2 is YNNKEL in the germline V gene (reference sequence).

This clone was detected a few times. J is TRBJ1-5 and V is TRBV2, with no clear D. CDR1 and CDR2 (germline): SNHLY, FYNNEI. Trimming stripped 7 bases from V and 1 base from J, with 8 bases between. The CDR3 sequence is 13 residues long. The CDR3 here is CASTGGSNQPQHF. The CDR3 bases are TGTGCCAGCACCGGAGGAAGCAATCAGCCCCAGCATTTT.